This T cell receptor (beta chain) was recorded in a study of CD8+ T cells in alopecia areata. Study overall: Twice a day, 5 to 10 mg of oral tofacitinib was administered to treated patients.

About this clone: Antigen: not known.

Treatment reported: oral pan-JAK inhibitor, 5-10 mg twice daily. Reverse transcription of extracted RNA yielded cDNA, which provided the sequencing template. Generated by immunoSEQ multiplex PCR, the TCRdb table keeps only in-frame clones and is missing some. Of about 64,000 clones listed, just over 45% are singletons. General observations from the study: The presence of one nonresponder keeps the tie between baseline CD8+ expansion and response uncertain. When scalp samples are sequenced, resident alphabeta T cells of normal skin are also captured.

CDR3 length equals 15 residues. V lost 5 bases, J lost 4 bases, and 15 bases lay in between. This specimen was CD8+ T cells sorted from blood, taken at approximately week 36, from a patient treated with tofacitinib. This chain uses TRBV23-1 with TRBJ2-1; D not certain. TRBV23-1 is marked as an open reading frame, function uncertain. This receptor was identified in a human donor with alopecia areata. The CDR3 region has the DNA TGCGCCAGCAGTGCGCCTAGAAGGTTGTACAATGAGCAGTTCTTC. This gives the protein CASSAPRRLYNEQFF.